This paragraph reports one T cell receptor (beta chain). Its target is unknown. TCRdb re-called the 5' RACE reads and shows each CDR3 protein once, DNA omitted. The data show 440,000 or so distinct CDR3 sequences, and the top ten clones hold less than 7.5%. The CDR3 loop spans 13 amino acids. CDR1 and CDR2 from the germline V gene are SGHTA and FQGNSA. The record originates from a study of T cells expressing NK-cell markers. Points from the study as a whole: Top CD8+ clonotypes included the dominant CD3+CD56+NKG2C+ clonotypes in 5 or 6 donors.

The sample consisted of blood T cells: a sorted CD56 or NKG2C T cell subset, CD4+ or CD8+ T cells, or bulk PBMC T cells (not recorded which). The sequence was obtained from a woman aged 18-69 years in good health. This rearrangement joins TRBV7-2 to TRBJ2-3. The CDR3 protein is CASSLARSDTQYF.